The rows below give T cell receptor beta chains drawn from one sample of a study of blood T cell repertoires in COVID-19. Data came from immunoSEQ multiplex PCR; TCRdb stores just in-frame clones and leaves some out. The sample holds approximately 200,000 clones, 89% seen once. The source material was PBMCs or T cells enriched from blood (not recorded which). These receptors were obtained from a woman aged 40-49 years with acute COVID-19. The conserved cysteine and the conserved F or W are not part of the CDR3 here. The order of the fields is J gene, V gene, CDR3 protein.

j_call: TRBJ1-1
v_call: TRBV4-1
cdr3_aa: ASSQERGGVNTEAF

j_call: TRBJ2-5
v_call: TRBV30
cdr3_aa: AWSVLVQETQY

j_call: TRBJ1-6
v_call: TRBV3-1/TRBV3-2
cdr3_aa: ASSPEMVSGDNSPLH

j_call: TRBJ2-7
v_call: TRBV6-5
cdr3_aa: ASSGSPYEQY

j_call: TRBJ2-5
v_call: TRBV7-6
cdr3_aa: ASSLRLAGGPETQY

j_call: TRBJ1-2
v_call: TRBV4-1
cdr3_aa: ASSQDRREASYT

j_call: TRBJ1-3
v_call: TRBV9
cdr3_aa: ASSVESNRANTIY

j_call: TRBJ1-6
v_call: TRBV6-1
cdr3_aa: ASSEAPGTGLSPLH

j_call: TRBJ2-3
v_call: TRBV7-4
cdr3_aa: ASSPEVAGGWDRTDTQY

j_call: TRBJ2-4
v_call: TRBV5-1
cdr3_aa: ASSLGEGNIQY

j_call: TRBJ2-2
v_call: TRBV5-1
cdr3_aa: ASRPEGPGELF

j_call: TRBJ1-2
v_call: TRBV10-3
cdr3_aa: AISESTGTLYGYT

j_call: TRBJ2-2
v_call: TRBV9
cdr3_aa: ASSVAGGIKDGELF

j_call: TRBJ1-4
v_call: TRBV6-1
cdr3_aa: ASSDRDSNEKLF

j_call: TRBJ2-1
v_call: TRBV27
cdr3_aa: ASSSRDFYNEQF

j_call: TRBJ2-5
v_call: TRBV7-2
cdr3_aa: ASSLRAGVYQETQY

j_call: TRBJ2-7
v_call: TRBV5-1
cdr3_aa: ASSRGASGDFEQY

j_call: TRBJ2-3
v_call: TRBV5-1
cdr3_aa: ASSSSRGTPDTDTQY

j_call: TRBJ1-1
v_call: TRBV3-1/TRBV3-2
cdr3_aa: ASSQGGLNTEAF

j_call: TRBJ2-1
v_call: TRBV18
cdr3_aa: ASSNGTGKEQF

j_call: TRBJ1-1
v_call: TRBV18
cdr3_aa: ASSPPGQRNTEAF

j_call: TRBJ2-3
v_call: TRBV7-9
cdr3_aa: ASSPSGYTQY

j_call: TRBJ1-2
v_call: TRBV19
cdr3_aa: AQAAGGNYGYT

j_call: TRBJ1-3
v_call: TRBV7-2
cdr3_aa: ASSIRGISGNTIY

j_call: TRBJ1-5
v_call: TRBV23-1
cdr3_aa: ASSQYLQNYFITTTRNQPQH

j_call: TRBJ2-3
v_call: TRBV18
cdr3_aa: ASSPAGGSTDTQY

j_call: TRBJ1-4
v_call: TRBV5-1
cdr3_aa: ASSLDRGTLGLF

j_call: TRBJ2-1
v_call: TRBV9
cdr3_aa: ASSVDGSNYNEQF

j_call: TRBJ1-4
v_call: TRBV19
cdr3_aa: ASSITGIPNEKLF

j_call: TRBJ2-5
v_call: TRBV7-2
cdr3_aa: ASSPTSGRGQETQY

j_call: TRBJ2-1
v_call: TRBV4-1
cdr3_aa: ASSLGLASYNEQF

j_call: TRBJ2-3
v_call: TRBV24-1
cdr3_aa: ATSDTGRGGQNTQY

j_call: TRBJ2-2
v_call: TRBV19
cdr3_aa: ATMDREADNTGELF

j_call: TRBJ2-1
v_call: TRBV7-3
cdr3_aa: ASSLGARLAEDNEQF

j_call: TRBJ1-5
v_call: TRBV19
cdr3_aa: ASSIRTDDQPQH

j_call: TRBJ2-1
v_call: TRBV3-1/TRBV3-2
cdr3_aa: ASSPNPSGGASYNEQF

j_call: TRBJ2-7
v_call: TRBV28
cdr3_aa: ASSLTSGQGSYEQY